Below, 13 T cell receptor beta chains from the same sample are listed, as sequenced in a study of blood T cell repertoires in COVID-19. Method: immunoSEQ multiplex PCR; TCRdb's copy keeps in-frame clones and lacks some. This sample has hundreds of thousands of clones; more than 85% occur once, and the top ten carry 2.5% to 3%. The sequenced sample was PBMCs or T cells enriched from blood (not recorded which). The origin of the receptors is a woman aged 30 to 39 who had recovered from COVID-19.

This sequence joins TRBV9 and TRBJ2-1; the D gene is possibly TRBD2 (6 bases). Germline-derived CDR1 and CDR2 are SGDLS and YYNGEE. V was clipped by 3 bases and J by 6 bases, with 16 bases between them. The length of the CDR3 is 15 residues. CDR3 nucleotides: TGTGCCAGCAGCGCTGGTGGGCTAGCGTTCAATGAGCAGTTCTTC. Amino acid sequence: CASSAGGLAFNEQFF.

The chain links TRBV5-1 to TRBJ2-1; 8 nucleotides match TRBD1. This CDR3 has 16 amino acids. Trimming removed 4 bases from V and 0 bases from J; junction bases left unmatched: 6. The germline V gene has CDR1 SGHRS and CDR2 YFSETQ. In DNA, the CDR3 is TGCGCCAGCAGCATGCGACAGGGGAGCTCCTACAATGAGCAGTTCTTC. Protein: CASSMRQGSSYNEQFF. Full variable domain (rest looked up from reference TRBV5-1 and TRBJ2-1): KAGVTQTPRYLIKTRGQQVTLSCSPISGHRSVSWYQQTPGQGLQFLFEYFSETQRNKGNFPGRFSGRQFSNSRSEMNVSTLELGDSALYLCASSMRQGSSYNEQFFGPGTRLTVL.

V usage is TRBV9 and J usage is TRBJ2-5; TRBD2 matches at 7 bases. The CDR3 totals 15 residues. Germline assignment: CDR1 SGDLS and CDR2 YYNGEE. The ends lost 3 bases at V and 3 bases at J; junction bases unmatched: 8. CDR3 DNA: TGTGCCAGCAGCGCCTGGGGGGGGACGGAAGAGACCCAGTACTTC. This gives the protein CASSAWGGTEETQYF.

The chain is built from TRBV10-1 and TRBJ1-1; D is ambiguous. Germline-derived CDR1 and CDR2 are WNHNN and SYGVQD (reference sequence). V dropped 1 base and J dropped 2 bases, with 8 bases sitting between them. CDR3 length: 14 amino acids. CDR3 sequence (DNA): TGCGCCAGCAGTGAGTTTCCAGGAAACACTGAAGCTTTCTTT. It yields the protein CASSEFPGNTEAFF.

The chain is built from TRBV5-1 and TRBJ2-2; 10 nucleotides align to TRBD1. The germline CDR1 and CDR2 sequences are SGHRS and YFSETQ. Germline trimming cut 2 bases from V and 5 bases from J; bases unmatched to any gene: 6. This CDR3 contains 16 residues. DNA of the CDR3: TGCGCCAGCAGCTTAGCAGGGACAGGGGCGACCGGGGAGCTGTTTTTT. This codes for CASSLAGTGATGELFF.

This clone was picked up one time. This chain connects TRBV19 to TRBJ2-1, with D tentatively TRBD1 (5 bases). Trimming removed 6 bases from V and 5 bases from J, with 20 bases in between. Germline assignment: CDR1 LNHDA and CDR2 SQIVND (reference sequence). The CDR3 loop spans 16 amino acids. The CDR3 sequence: CASSTPPGPVDNEQFF. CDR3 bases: TGTGCCAGTAGCACCCCCCCAGGGCCCGTCGACAATGAGCAGTTCTTC.

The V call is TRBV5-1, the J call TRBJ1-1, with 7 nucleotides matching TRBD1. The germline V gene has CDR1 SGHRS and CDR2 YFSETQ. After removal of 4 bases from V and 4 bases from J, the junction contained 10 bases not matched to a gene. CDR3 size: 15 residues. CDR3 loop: CASSLQGQGGTEAFF. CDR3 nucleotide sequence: TGCGCCAGCAGCCTACAGGGGCAGGGTGGCACTGAAGCTTTCTTT.

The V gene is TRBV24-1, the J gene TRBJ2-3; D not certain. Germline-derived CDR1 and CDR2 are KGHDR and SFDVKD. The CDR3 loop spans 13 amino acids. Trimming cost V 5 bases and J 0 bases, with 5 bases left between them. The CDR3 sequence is CATSVGSTDTQYF. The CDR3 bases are TGTGCCACCAGTGTTGGCAGCACAGATACGCAGTATTTT.

In DNA form, the CDR3 reads TGTGCCAGCAGCCAGTACCTAACCTACGAGCAGTACTTC. Translation: CASSQYLTYEQYF. V usage is TRBV3-1 (or the pseudogene TRBV3-2) and J usage is TRBJ2-7; no firm D call. The CDR3 contains 13 residues. Germline assignment: CDR1 LGHDT and CDR2 YNNKEL (reference sequence). The V gene lost 3 bases and the J gene lost 2 bases, with 8 bases spanning the gap.

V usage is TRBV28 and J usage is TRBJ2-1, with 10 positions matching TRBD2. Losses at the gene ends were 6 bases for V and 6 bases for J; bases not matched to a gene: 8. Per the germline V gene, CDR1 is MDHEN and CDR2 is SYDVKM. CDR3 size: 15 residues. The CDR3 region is CASRVGAGGINEQFF. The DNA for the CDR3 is TGTGCCAGCAGGGTAGGAGCGGGAGGGATCAATGAGCAGTTCTTC.

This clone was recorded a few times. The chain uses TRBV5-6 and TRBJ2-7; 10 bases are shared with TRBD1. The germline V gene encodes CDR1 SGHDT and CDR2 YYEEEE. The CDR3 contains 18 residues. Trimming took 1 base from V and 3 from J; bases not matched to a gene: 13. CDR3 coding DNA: TGTGCCAGCAGCTTGTCCCGGGACAGGGGTAAGGGGGGCTACGAGCAGTACTTC. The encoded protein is CASSLSRDRGKGGYEQYF. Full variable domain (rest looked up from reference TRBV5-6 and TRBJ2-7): DAGVTQSPTHLIKTRGQQVTLRCSPKSGHDTVSWYQQALGQGPQFIFQYYEEEERQRGNFPDRFSGHQFPNYSSELNVNALLLGDSALYLCASSLSRDRGKGGYEQYFGPGTRLTVT.

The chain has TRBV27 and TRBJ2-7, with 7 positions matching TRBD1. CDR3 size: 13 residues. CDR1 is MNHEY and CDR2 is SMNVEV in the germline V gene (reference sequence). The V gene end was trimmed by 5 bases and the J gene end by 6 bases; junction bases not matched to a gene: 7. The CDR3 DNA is TGTGCCAGCAGTGAGACAGGGTTGGGCGAGCAGTACTTC. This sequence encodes CASSETGLGEQYF.

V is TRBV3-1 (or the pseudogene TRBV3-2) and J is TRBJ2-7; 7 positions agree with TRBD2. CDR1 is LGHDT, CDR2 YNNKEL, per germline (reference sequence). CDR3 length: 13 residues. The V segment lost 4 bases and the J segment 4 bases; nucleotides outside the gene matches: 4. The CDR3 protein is CASSPVSGYEQYF. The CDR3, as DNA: TGTGCCAGCAGCCCCGTTAGCGGGTACGAGCAGTACTTC.